This TCR beta chain was identified during a study of shared T cell receptors in the human thymus. The method was immunoSEQ multiplex PCR; TCRdb's version includes in-frame clones alone and lacks a portion of them. The repertoire includes about 610,000 clones, roughly 88% of them detected once, and about 0.01% sits in the top ten. The CDR3 spans 16 residues. Trimming at V came to 5 bases and at J to 8 bases, leaving 9 bases not matched to a gene. The V gene's germline CDR1 is SEHNR and CDR2 FQNEAQ (reference sequence). These sequences were also reported in another study, on human thymus T cells. That report adds: Healthy Finnish infants having corrective surgery for congenital heart defects served as donors. Thymus pieces cut out during corrective heart surgery were the tissue that was used. Apparent bias marked the V and J gene usage of thymic and blood repertoires. Related studies found that unrelated individuals share highly overlapping thymic repertoires.

The origin of this receptor is a boy under two years old with a congenital heart defect. The sample comprised thymocytes. The chain recombines TRBV7-9 with TRBJ2-1; 13 positions match TRBD2. The CDR3 nucleotides are TGTGCCAGCAGCCTCCGACTAGCGGGAGGTCTAGATGAGCAGTTCTTC. It codes for CASSLRLAGGLDEQFF.